These 26 T cell receptor beta chains came from one sample sequenced in a study of T cells in localized non-small cell lung cancer. The repertoire was sequenced with immunoSEQ multiplex PCR; TCRdb's copy has only in-frame clones and lacks some. The data show 10,000 to 13,000 clones, over 70% seen once. Sequencing was performed on peripheral blood, taken before any cancer treatment. The receptor source for this set is a male donor at least 60 years old with stage I lung adenocarcinoma.

This sequence joins TRBV6-1 and TRBJ2-7; 8 bases match TRBD1. Germline V gene sequence: CDR1 MNHNS, CDR2 SASEGT. The CDR3 consists of 14 residues. After removal of 5 bases from V and 4 bases from J, the junction contained 7 bases not matched to a gene. The DNA for the CDR3 is TGTGCCAGCAGTCAAGGACAGGGAGATTACGAGCAGTACTTC. Protein product: CASSQGQGDYEQYF.

The gene calls are TRBV4-1 and TRBJ1-5, with 7 positions matching TRBD1. Germline trimming cut 0 bases from V and 5 bases from J; bases unmatched to any gene: 4. Germline CDR1 reads MGHRA; CDR2 reads YSYEKL. The CDR3 has 15 residues. This CDR3 is CASSQEVTGDQPQHF. The CDR3 DNA sequence: TGCGCCAGCAGCCAAGAAGTTACAGGGGATCAGCCCCAGCATTTT.

The chain links TRBV5-4 to TRBJ2-5; D not certain. Germline V CDR1 and CDR2: SGHNT, YYREEE (reference sequence). The CDR3 consists of 13 residues. Trimming took off 1 base at V and 5 bases at J, with 9 bases between the two ends. The CDR3 here is CASSLKSLETQYF. Written as DNA, the CDR3 is TGTGCCAGCAGCTTGAAGAGTTTGGAGACCCAGTACTTC. The variable domain in full, with the rest retrieved from reference TRBV5-4 and TRBJ2-5, is ETGVTQSPTHLIKTRGQQVTLRCSSQSGHNTVSWYQQALGQGPQFIFQYYREEENGRGNFPPRFSGLQFPNYSSELNVNALELDDSALYLCASSLKSLETQYFGPGTRLLVL.

This chain joins TRBV19 and TRBJ1-1; D is undetermined. V lost 3 bases to trimming and J lost 5 bases, with 4 bases between them. The CDR3 extends over 11 amino acids. Germline CDR1 and CDR2: LNHDA and SQIVND (reference sequence). The CDR3 loop reads CASSMGTEAFF. CDR3 in DNA: TGTGCCAGTAGTATGGGGACTGAAGCTTTCTTT.

This chain links TRBV5-1 with TRBJ2-1; 13 bases agree with TRBD2. Per the germline V gene, CDR1 is SGHRS and CDR2 is YFSETQ. Unmatched junction bases numbered 6, after V lost 2 bases and J lost 4 bases. The CDR3 is 17 amino acids. CDR3: CASSFAGLAGVYNEQFF. DNA for the CDR3: TGCGCCAGCAGCTTCGCCGGACTAGCGGGGGTGTACAATGAGCAGTTCTTC.

V usage is TRBV5-5 and J usage is TRBJ2-7, with 10 nucleotides matching TRBD1. The CDR3 sequence is 15 residues long. V lost 0 bases to trimming and J lost 1 base; unmatched junction nucleotides: 1. Germline CDR1 and CDR2: SGHKS and YYEKEE (reference sequence). CDR3 region: CASSLGTGGSYEQYF. CDR3 sequence (DNA): TGTGCCAGCAGCTTGGGGACAGGGGGTTCCTACGAGCAGTACTTC.

The V and J genes are TRBV19 and TRBJ2-3, with D hard to call. V gave up 4 bases and J gave up 2 bases, with 10 bases separating them. Germline V gives CDR1 LNHDA, CDR2 SQIVND (reference sequence). The CDR3 is 14 residues long. CDR3 sequence reads: CASSKGWNTDTQYF. The CDR3 DNA reads TGTGCCAGTAGTAAAGGTTGGAACACAGATACGCAGTATTTT.

The chain recombines TRBV7-2 with TRBJ2-7, with D hard to call. Per germline, CDR1 SGHTA and CDR2 FQGNSA. This CDR3 comprises 15 residues. The germline V and J ends were trimmed by 3 bases and 1 base, with 13 bases remaining between them. Written as DNA, the CDR3 is TGTGCCAGCAGCTTCAGCCGGGTACCATCCTACGAGCAGTACTTC. Translating it yields CASSFSRVPSYEQYF.

This sequence joins TRBV10-1 and TRBJ1-3; 7 nucleotides align to TRBD1. Per the germline V gene, CDR1 is WNHNN and CDR2 is SYGVQD (reference sequence). Trimming cost V 11 bases and J 1 base; bases outside gene matches: 8. The CDR3 spans 14 residues. The CDR3 loop is CAAGGRESGNTIYF. In DNA form, the CDR3 reads TGCGCCGCAGGGGGACGGGAGTCTGGAAACACCATATATTTT.

The chain couples TRBV18 to TRBJ2-6; possible D gene TRBD2, 5 bases. Trimming stripped 6 bases from V and 0 bases from J, with 15 bases between. The CDR3 extends over 17 amino acids. From germline, CDR1 is KGHSH and CDR2 LQKENI. The CDR3 sequence: CASSLPGFSSGANVLTF. As DNA, the CDR3 is TGTGCCAGCTCCCTACCGGGATTTTCCTCTGGGGCCAACGTCCTGACTTTC.

The chain links TRBV29-1 to TRBJ1-1; maybe TRBD1 (5 bases). Germline V lookup: CDR1 SQVTM, CDR2 ANQGSEA. CDR3 size: 14 residues. Trimming pared 4 bases from V and 0 bases from J, leaving 12 bases between. CDR3 region: CSVVGGTLNTEAFF. CDR3 nucleotides: TGCAGCGTTGTCGGGGGGACCTTGAACACTGAAGCTTTCTTT. The variable domain in full, with the rest retrieved from reference TRBV29-1 and TRBJ1-1, is SAVISQKPSRDICQRGTSLTIQCQVDSQVTMMFWYRQQPGQSLTLIATANQGSEATYESGFVIDKFPISRPNLTFSTLTVSNMSPEDSSIYLCSVVGGTLNTEAFFGQGTRLTVV.

The rearrangement links TRBV6-5 to TRBJ2-5; TRBD1 or TRBD2 may be the D gene (5 bases each). This CDR3 is built from 15 residues. Trimming shortened V by 5 bases and J by 1 base, and 14 bases separated the two germline ends. The V gene's germline CDR1 is MNHEY and CDR2 SVGAGI. The CDR3 DNA is TGTGCCAGCAGTCCCTCGGGACGGACCCAAGAGACCCAGTACTTC. This codes for CASSPSGRTQETQYF.

The chain carries TRBV6-5 and TRBJ2-1; TRBD2 agrees at 7 bases. Trimming cost V 2 bases and J 8 bases; bases outside gene matches: 12. CDR3 length: 16 amino acids. Germline lookup yields CDR1 MNHEY and CDR2 SVGAGI. CDR3 in DNA: TGTGCCAGCAGTTACCGTCTAGCGGCTGGGGTCCATGAGCAGTTCTTC. The encoded protein is CASSYRLAAGVHEQFF.

This clone was detected a few times. The chain carries TRBV5-1 and TRBJ1-2, with a weak D call TRBD1 (5 bases). Germline-derived CDR1 and CDR2 are SGHRS and YFSETQ. The CDR3 runs to 15 residues. V gave up 3 bases and J gave up 2 bases, with 14 bases separating them. The CDR3 sequence: CASSSPEGSNYGYTF. The CDR3 nucleotides are TGCGCCAGCAGCTCCCCCGAGGGGTCCAACTATGGCTACACCTTC.

V gene TRBV19 combines with J gene TRBJ1-3, with D possibly TRBD1 on 6 matching bases. The CDR3 extends over 16 amino acids. The germline V and J ends were trimmed by 1 base and 2 bases, with 12 bases remaining between them. Germline assignment: CDR1 LNHDA and CDR2 SQIVND (reference sequence). CDR3 sequence (DNA): TGTGCCAGTAGTATAGGTTACAGGGCGGCTGGAAACACCATATATTTT. This translates into CASSIGYRAAGNTIYF.

V gene TRBV6-4 combines with J gene TRBJ2-3; 9 nucleotides match TRBD2. The CDR3 length is 15 residues. Trimming at V came to 6 bases and at J to 5 bases, leaving 9 bases not matched to a gene. Germline V CDR1 and CDR2: MRHNA, SNTAGT. The DNA for the CDR3 is TGTGCCAGCAGCCCGGGTGGTAGCGGGGGAGATACGCAGTATTTT. Translating it yields CASSPGGSGGDTQYF.

V and J are TRBV30 and TRBJ1-2; D is undetermined. Germline CDR1 and CDR2: GTSNPN and SVGIG (reference sequence). The CDR3 consists of 13 residues. Trimming pared 4 bases from V and 8 bases from J, leaving 17 bases between. The CDR3 loop is CAWKTVPISGYTF. CDR3 nucleotide sequence: TGTGCCTGGAAGACGGTACCTATATCCGGCTACACCTTC. Using reference TRBV30 and TRBJ1-2 for the parts outside the CDR3, the full variable domain is SQTIHQWPATLVQPVGSPLSLECTVEGTSNPNLYWYRQAAGRGLQLLFYSVGIGQISSEVPQNLSASRPQDRQFILSSKKLLLSDSGFYLCAWKTVPISGYTFGSGTRLTVV.

The V and J genes are TRBV9 and TRBJ1-1; D not resolved. The germline CDR1 and CDR2 sequences are SGDLS and YYNGEE. V was cut by 0 bases and J by 1 base, with 7 bases left in between. The CDR3 sequence is 14 residues long. In DNA, the CDR3 is TGTGCCAGCAGCGTAGTATACACGAACACTGAAGCTTTCTTT. Its translation is CASSVVYTNTEAFF.

This clone was recorded a few times. In DNA, the CDR3 is TGTGCCAGCAGCGTAGGTCAGGGAGAGGGCACCATATATTTT. It is translated as CASSVGQGEGTIYF. This chain connects TRBV9 to TRBJ1-3; D possibly corresponds to TRBD1 (5 bases). Trimming cost V 0 bases and J 9 bases, with 13 bases left between them. From germline, CDR1 is SGDLS and CDR2 YYNGEE. The CDR3 contains 14 residues.

This clone was found once. The V call is TRBV12-5, the J call TRBJ2-5; the D is unclear. This CDR3 has 14 residues. Germline CDR1 reads LGHNT; CDR2 reads FRNRAP. The germline V and J ends were trimmed by 2 bases and 4 bases, with 11 bases remaining between them. The CDR3: CASGLSTLAETQYF. Written as DNA, the CDR3 is TGTGCTAGTGGTTTGTCGACGTTGGCAGAGACCCAGTACTTC.

This clone was recorded once. The chain carries TRBV12-5 and TRBJ1-1; tentative D call: TRBD1 (5 bases). This CDR3 region has 17 residues. V was shortened by 7 bases and J by 1 base, with 22 bases between the two germline ends. CDR1 LGHNT and CDR2 FRNRAP come from the germline V gene. The CDR3 nucleotides are TGTGCTAGTGCCATCTCGGGGCAGGGTCCTGGGAACACTGAAGCTTTCTTT. This gives the protein CASAISGQGPGNTEAFF.

CDR3 bases: TGTGCCAGCAGCCCCCACGGCTCTGGAAACACCATATATTTT. Translating gives CASSPHGSGNTIYF. The chain joins TRBV7-2 to TRBJ1-3; D not certain. In germline, CDR1 is SGHTA, CDR2 FQGNSA. The CDR3 runs to 14 residues. V was pared by 5 bases and J by 0 bases, with 8 bases between.

J is TRBJ1-5 and V is TRBV7-8; 9 bases are shared with TRBD1. Germline V CDR1 and CDR2: SGHVS, FQNEAQ. V shed 3 bases, J shed 4 bases, and the junction held 4 bases outside the gene matches. The CDR3 length is 15 residues. In nucleotides, the CDR3 is TGTGCCAGCAGCTTGTCGGACAGGGGTAATCAGCCCCAGCATTTT. Its protein is CASSLSDRGNQPQHF.

The V call is TRBV18, the J call TRBJ2-5; D is unclear. Trimming stripped 3 bases from V and 5 bases from J, with 16 bases between. The CDR3 spans 15 residues. Germline-derived CDR1 and CDR2 are KGHSH and LQKENI. The chain's CDR3 is CASSPNHGALETQYF. CDR3 in DNA: TGTGCCAGCTCACCCAATCACGGAGCCCTGGAGACCCAGTACTTC.

This clone showed up just a few times. The chain combines TRBV2 with TRBJ1-1; D unresolved. Germline V gene data show CDR1 as SNHLY and CDR2 as FYNNEI. Trimming left V 11 bases short and J 0 bases short, with 13 bases between. The CDR3 is 13 amino acids. Written as DNA, the CDR3 is TGTGCCGGCCAACGTCAGATGAACACTGAAGCTTTCTTT. Translated, it gives CAGQRQMNTEAFF.

The chain links TRBV5-8 to TRBJ1-4; 7 nucleotides line up with TRBD1. The CDR3 is 14 residues long. The J segment lost 5 bases and the V segment lost 1 base, leaving 2 bases of the junction unmatched. CDR1 SGHTS and CDR2 YDEGEE come from the germline V gene. For the CDR3, the DNA is TGTGCCAGCAGCTTGAGACAGGGCAATGAAAAACTGTTTTTT. It specifies CASSLRQGNEKLFF.